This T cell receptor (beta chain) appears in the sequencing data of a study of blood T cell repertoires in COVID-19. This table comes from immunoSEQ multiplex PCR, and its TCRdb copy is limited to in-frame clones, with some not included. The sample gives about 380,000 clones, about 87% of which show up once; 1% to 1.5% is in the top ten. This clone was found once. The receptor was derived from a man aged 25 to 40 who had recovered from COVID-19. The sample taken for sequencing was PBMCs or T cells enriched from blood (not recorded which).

The CDR3, as DNA: TGTGCCTGGAGTGACCGCAGGGTCCAGCCCCAGCATTTT. Amino acid sequence: CAWSDRRVQPQHF. The chain links TRBV30 to TRBJ1-5; D perhaps matches TRBD1 (5 bases). The germline V and J ends were trimmed by 1 base and 7 bases, with 11 bases remaining between them. This CDR3 comprises 13 residues. Looked up from germline, CDR1 is GTSNPN and CDR2 is SVGIG (reference sequence).